Below, 2 T cell receptor beta chains from the same sample are listed, as sequenced in a study of T cell changes during pregnancy in multiple sclerosis (dated by TCRdb to between 2017 and 2020). Library creation used the immunoSEQ multiplex PCR assay. TCRdb obtained this table from immuneACCESS and retained in-frame rearrangements with V and J assigned. These tables miss some clones; where compared with another copy, unresolved V genes account for less than half of the shortfall, and the remainder is unexplained. This sample has 50,000 to 65,000 clones in its table, and approximately 91% of those were observed once. The top ten constitute 0.7% to 0.8% of the sample. Material: CD4+ T cells from peripheral blood mononuclear cells, obtained in the first trimester of pregnancy. The receptors stem from a female donor with multiple sclerosis, enrolled in a pregnancy study.

The chain links TRBV5-6 to TRBJ1-2; D perhaps matches TRBD1 (6 bases). The V gene lost 2 bases and the J gene lost 4 bases, with 12 bases spanning the gap. The germline V gene encodes CDR1 SGHDT and CDR2 YYEEEE. There are 14 residues in the CDR3. CDR3 sequence reads: CASSLSRGIYGYTF. CDR3 bases: TGTGCCAGCAGCTTATCCAGGGGAATCTATGGCTACACCTTC.

The chain carries TRBV19 and TRBJ1-2; 8 bases match TRBD1. CDR1 LNHDA and CDR2 SQIVND come from the germline V gene (reference sequence). With 3 bases clipped from V and 4 bases from J, the junction kept 1 base outside the gene matches. The length of the CDR3 is 13 residues. CDR3 sequence reads: CASSMGQVYGYTF. The CDR3 DNA reads as TGTGCCAGTAGTATGGGACAGGTCTATGGCTACACCTTC. The variable domain in full, with the rest retrieved from reference TRBV19 and TRBJ1-2, is DGGITQSPKYLFRKEGQNVTLSCEQNLNHDAMYWYRQDPGQGLRLIYYSQIVNDFQKGDIAEGYSVSREKKESFPLTVTSAQKNPTAFYLCASSMGQVYGYTFGSGTRLTVV.